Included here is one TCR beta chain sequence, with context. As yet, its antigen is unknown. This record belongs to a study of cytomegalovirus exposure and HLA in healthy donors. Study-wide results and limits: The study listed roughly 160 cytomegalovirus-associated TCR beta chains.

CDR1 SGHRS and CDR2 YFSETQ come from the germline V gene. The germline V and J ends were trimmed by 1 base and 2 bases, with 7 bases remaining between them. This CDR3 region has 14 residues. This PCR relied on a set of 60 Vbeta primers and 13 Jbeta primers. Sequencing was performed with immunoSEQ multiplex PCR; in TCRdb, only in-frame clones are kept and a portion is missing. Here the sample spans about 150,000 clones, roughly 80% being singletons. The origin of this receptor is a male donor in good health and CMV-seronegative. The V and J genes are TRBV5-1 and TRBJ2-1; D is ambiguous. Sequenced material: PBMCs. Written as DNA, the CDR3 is TGCGCCAGCAGCTTGCCCGGTACCTACAATGAGCAGTTCTTC. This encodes CASSLPGTYNEQFF.